A few counts support the clone carrying this T cell receptor beta chain. Its target is unknown. The data stem from a study of naive and memory T cell subsets. General observations from the study: More TCRs at tuberculin sites were read as hypersensitivity T cell infiltration.

Looked up from germline, CDR1 is MNHEY and CDR2 is SMNVEV (reference sequence). V was trimmed by 2 bases and J by 9 bases, leaving 19 bases between them. The CDR3 totals 16 residues. Amplification of ligated cDNA took four PCR rounds with SP2 and nested alpha and beta constant primers. Reverse transcription of blood and skin TCR RNA was primed at alpha and beta constant regions. TCRdb reprocessed the UMI-ligation and nested PCR reads via MiXCR and lists one record per CDR3 protein. Among some 40,000 distinct CDR3 sequences listed, 9.5% to 11% were seen once. Treatment meaning: skin biopsy from PPD injection site in Mantoux-positive individual. The library had UMIs added by 3' ligation of an oligonucleotide to TCR cDNA. Biopsied sites were PPD injections in people with a positive Mantoux test.

Sequenced material: skin, taken from a tuberculin skin test site. The gene calls are TRBV27 and TRBJ2-2; TRBD2 might be the D (6 bases). The clonotype was recovered from an adult in good health. DNA of the CDR3: TGTGCCAGCAGTTTAGGGCAGGGAGGTGATCACCGGGAGCTGTTTTTT. This codes for CASSLGQGGDHRELFF.